The next 2 T cell receptor beta chains were all read from a single sample in a study of T cells in localized non-small cell lung cancer (dated by TCRdb to 2020 to 2022). Library construction relied on the immunoSEQ multiplex PCR assay. Entries here come from immuneACCESS through TCRdb and include only in-frame sequences with V and J called. Some clones fail to appear in such tables; in the studies checked, an unresolved V gene covers under half of the shortfall, and the cause of the remainder is unknown. In this sample the table shows tens of thousands of clones, approximately 88% of which occur a single time. 2% to 2.5% of the sample belongs to the ten largest clones. The sample was peripheral blood, taken before any cancer treatment. All receptors come from a man aged 40 to 70 with stage I lung adenocarcinoma.

The V and J genes are TRBV5-1 and TRBJ1-2; 8 bases align to TRBD1. From germline, CDR1 is SGHRS and CDR2 YFSETQ. The junction had 11 bases not matched to a gene; V was cut back by 4 bases and J by 6 bases. CDR3 length: 15 amino acids. For the CDR3, the DNA is TGCGCCAGCAGCCTGGGGACAGGTTTAAGTGATGGCTACACCTTC. Protein product: CASSLGTGLSDGYTF.

This clone was seen a handful of times. The chain uses TRBV11-3 and TRBJ2-1; D is unclear. Trimming removed 3 bases at V and 4 bases at J, with 7 bases between. This CDR3 is built from 13 residues. Germline loops: CDR1 SGHNT, CDR2 YENEEA. This CDR3 is CASSFNGYNEQFF. The CDR3 coding sequence is TGTGCCAGCAGCTTCAACGGGTACAATGAGCAGTTCTTC.